This is a list of T cell receptor beta chains from one sample in a study of T cell repertoires in cytomegalovirus infection. Their recognized antigens are unknown. TCRdb independently ran MiXCR on the reads; one entry per CDR3 protein. The sample contains 570,000 or so distinct CDR3 sequences, 40% of which appear only once. Sample: cultured PBMCs, taken from culture after CMV antigen stimulation. The receptors here all came from a human donor in good health (CMV status not recorded). Some clones in this sample may be carry-over from other donors' samples. CDR3s include the opening cysteine and the closing phenylalanine or tryptophan. D genes are given only for firm matches. Where a row states a size, it is once, few, many or the class of an expanded clone; other rows omit it.

len	d_gene	v_gene	abundance	j_gene	CDR3nt	CDR3aa
15	TRBD2	TRBV5-1	.	TRBJ2-7	TGCGCCAGCAGCCTCCGGACTAGCGATCCACTAGAGCAGTACTTC	CASSLRTSDPLEQYF
13	TRBD2	TRBV11-2	.	TRBJ2-1	TGTGCCAGCAGCACAGGACTAGCCAATGAGCAGTTCTTC	CASSTGLANEQFF
13	.	TRBV7-2	.	TRBJ1-1	TGTGCCAGCAGCTCAGGGGAGAACACTGAAGCTTTCTTT	CASSSGENTEAFF
12	.	TRBV2	few	TRBJ1-5	TGTGCCAGCAGTGCCGGCAATCAGCCCCAGCATTTT	CASSAGNQPQHF
15	TRBD1	TRBV7-2	.	TRBJ1-2	TGTGCCAGCAGCTTAGACGGACAGGGGGTTGGGGGCTACACCTTC	CASSLDGQGVGGYTF
12	.	TRBV7-2	many	TRBJ1-3	TGTGCCAGCAGCTTTATGGGAAACACCATATATTTT	CASSFMGNTIYF
15	TRBD2	TRBV5-1	.	TRBJ2-2	TGCGCCAGCAGCTTTAGCGGGATAAACACCGGGGAGCTGTTTTTT	CASSFSGINTGELFF
12	.	TRBV11-2	.	TRBJ2-1	TGTGCCAGCAGCTTAGTGGACCCGGAGCAGTTCTTC	CASSLVDPEQFF
16	TRBD1	TRBV5-3	.	TRBJ2-5	TGTGCCAGCAGCTTGGGGTCGAGGGGGCGCCGAGAGACCCAGTACTTC	CASSLGSRGRRETQYF
16	TRBD2	TRBV7-2	.	TRBJ2-7	TGTGCCAGCAGCTCCCTACTAGCGGACAACTCCTACGAGCAGTACTTC	CASSSLLADNSYEQYF
14	TRBD2	TRBV7-2	.	TRBJ2-2	TGTGCCACCCACTCCGGGGGGAGGACCGGGGAGCTGTTTTTT	CATHSGGRTGELFF
13	TRBD1	TRBV6-1	few	TRBJ2-7	TGTGCCAGCAACACAGGGGGCAGGTTCGAGCAGTACTTC	CASNTGGRFEQYF
15	TRBD2	TRBV7-2	few	TRBJ2-1	TGTGCCAGCAGCTTAAATAGCGGGGGGGTTGGCGAGCAGTTCTTC	CASSLNSGGVGEQFF
13	TRBD1	TRBV7-2	few	TRBJ2-4	TGTGCCAGCAGCTCAGACAGGGGAAACATTCAGTACTTC	CASSSDRGNIQYF
18	.	TRBV7-2	.	TRBJ2-5	TGTGCCAGCAGCAGACTGGAGGTAGGGGCCCTAGATCAAGAGACCCAGTACTTC	CASSRLEVGALDQETQYF
19	TRBD2	TRBV5-1	.	TRBJ2-1	TGCGCCAGCAGCTACACTAAATACCTACTAGCGGGGACATACAATGAGCAGTTCTTC	CASSYTKYLLAGTYNEQFF
13	.	TRBV7-2	many	TRBJ2-5	TGTGCCAGCAGCTTAGATGGAGGCGAGACCCAGTACTTC	CASSLDGGETQYF
14	.	TRBV28	.	TRBJ2-5	TGTGCCAGCGAAATCCCCGGGCGCCAAGAGACCCAGTACTTC	CASEIPGRQETQYF
15	TRBD2	TRBV2	.	TRBJ2-1	TGTGCCAGCACCCTACTAGCGGGGGGCCCCTCAGAGCAGTTCTTC	CASTLLAGGPSEQFF
12	TRBD1	TRBV10-3	.	TRBJ1-4	TGTGCCATCGGGACAGATGGGGAAAAACTGTTTTTT	CAIGTDGEKLFF
15	TRBD1	TRBV28	few	TRBJ1-2	TGTGCCAGCAGTCGGGACAGGGGGGGGCTAGGTGGCTACACCTTC	CASSRDRGGLGGYTF
15	.	TRBV10-3	.	TRBJ1-1	TGTGCCATCAACCCGGGACAAGGTTTGAACACTGAAGCTTTCTTT	CAINPGQGLNTEAFF
15	.	TRBV7-6	many	TRBJ1-4	TGTGCCAGCAGCCCCCCGTTGGCAACTAATGAAAAACTGTTTTTT	CASSPPLATNEKLFF
14	.	TRBV20-1	.	TRBJ1-5	TGCAGTGCTAGAGACAGGGAAAGAGGCCAGCCCCAGCATTTT	CSARDRERGQPQHF
14	.	TRBV6-1	few	TRBJ1-1	TGTGCCAGCACTCGCGGCAGGCAGGACACTGAAGCTTTCTTT	CASTRGRQDTEAFF
16	TRBD1	TRBV24-1	few	TRBJ2-7	TGTGCCACCAGTGATTTGGGCGGGACAGGGGCCTACGAGCAGTACTTC	CATSDLGGTGAYEQYF